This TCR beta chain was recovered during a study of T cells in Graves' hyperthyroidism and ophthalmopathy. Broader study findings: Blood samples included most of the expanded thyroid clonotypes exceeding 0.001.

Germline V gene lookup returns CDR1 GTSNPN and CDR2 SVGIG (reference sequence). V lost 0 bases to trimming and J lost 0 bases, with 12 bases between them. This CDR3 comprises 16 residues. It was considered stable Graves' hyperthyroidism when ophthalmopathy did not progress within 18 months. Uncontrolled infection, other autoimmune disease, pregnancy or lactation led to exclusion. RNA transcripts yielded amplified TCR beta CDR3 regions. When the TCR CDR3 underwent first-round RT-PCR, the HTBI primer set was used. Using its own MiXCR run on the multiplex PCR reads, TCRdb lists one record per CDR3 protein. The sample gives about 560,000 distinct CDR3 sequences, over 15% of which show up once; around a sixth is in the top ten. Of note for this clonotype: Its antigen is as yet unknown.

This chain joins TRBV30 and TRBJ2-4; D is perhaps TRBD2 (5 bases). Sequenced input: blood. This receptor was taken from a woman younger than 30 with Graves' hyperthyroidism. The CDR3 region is CAWSVPRGLAKNIQYF. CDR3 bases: TGTGCCTGGAGTGTACCAAGAGGACTAGCCAAAAACATTCAGTACTTC.